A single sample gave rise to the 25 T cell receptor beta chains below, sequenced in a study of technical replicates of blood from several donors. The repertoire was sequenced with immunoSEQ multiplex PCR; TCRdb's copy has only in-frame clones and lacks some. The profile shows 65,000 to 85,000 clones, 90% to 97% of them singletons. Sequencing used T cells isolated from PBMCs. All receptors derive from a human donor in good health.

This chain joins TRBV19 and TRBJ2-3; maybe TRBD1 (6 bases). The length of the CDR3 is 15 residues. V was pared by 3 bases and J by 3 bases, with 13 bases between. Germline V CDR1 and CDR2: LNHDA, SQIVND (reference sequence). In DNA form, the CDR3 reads TGTGCCAGTAGTATTTTATACAGGGAAACAGATACGCAGTATTTT. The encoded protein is CASSILYRETDTQYF.

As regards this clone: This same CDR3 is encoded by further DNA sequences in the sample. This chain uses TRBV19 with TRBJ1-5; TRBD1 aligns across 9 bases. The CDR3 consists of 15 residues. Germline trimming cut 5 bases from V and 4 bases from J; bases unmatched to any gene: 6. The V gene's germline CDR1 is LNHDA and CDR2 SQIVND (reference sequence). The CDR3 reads CASSATGGSNQPQHF. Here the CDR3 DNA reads TGTGCCAGTAGTGCCACAGGGGGCTCTAATCAGCCCCAGCATTTT.

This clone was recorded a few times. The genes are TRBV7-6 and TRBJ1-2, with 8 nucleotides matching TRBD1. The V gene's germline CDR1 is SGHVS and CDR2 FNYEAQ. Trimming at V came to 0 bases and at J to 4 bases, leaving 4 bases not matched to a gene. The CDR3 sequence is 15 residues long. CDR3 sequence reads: CASSLAEGTGYGYTF. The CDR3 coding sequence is TGTGCCAGCAGCTTAGCGGAAGGGACAGGCTATGGCTACACCTTC. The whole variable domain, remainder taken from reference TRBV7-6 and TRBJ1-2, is GAGVSQSPRYKVTKRGQDVALRCDPISGHVSLYWYRQALGQGPEFLTYFNYEAQQDKSGLPNDRFSAERPEGSISTLTIQRTEQRDSAMYRCASSLAEGTGYGYTFGSGTRLTVV.

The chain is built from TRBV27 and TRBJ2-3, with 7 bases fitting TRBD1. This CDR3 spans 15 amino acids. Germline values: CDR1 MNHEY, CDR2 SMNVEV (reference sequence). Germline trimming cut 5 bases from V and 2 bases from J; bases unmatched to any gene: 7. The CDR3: CASSRSGQPTDTQYF. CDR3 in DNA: TGTGCCAGCAGTCGATCGGGACAGCCCACAGATACGCAGTATTTT.

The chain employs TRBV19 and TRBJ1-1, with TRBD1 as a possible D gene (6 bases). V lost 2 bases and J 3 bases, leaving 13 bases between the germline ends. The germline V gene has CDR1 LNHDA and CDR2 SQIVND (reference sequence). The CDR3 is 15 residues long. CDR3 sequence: CASSIREGVYTEAFF. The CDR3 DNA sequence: TGTGCCAGTAGTATACGTGAGGGGGTCTACACTGAAGCTTTCTTT.

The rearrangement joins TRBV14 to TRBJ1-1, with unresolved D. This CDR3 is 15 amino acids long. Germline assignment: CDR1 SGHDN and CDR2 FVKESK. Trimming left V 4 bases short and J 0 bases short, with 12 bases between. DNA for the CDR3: TGTGCCAGCAGCCGGCAAAGGCGGATGAACACTGAAGCTTTCTTT. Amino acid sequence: CASSRQRRMNTEAFF.

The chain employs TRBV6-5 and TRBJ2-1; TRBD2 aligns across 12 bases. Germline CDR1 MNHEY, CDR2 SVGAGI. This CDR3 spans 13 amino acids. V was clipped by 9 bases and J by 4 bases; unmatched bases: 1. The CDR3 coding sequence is TGTGCCAGACTAGCGGGGGGTTACAATGAGCAGTTCTTC. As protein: CARLAGGYNEQFF.

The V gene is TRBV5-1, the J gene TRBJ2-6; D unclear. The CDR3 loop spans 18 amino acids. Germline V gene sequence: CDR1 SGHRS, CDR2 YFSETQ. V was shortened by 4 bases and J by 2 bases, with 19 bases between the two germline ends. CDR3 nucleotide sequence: TGCGCCAGCAGCGCACTCCGGAGTCAAAAGGCTGGGGCCAACGTCCTGACTTTC. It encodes CASSALRSQKAGANVLTF.

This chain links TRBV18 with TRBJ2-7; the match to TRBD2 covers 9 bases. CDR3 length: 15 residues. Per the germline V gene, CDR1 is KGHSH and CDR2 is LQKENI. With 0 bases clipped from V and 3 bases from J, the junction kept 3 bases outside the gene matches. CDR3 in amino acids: CASSPPETSGYEQYF. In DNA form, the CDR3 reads TGTGCCAGCTCACCACCGGAGACTAGCGGCTACGAGCAGTACTTC.

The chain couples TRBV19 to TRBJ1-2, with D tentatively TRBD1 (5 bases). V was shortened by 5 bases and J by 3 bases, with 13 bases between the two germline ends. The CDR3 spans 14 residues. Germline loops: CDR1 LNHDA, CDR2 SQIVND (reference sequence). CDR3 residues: CASSSDSPHYGYTF. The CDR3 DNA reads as TGTGCCAGTAGTTCAGACAGTCCCCACTATGGCTACACCTTC.

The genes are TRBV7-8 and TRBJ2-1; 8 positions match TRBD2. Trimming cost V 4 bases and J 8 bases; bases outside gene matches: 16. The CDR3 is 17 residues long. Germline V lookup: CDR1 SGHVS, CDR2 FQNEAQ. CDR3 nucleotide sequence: TGTGCCAGCAGCTCCATAGCGGGAAAGAGGGATAGGGATGAGCAGTTCTTC. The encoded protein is CASSSIAGKRDRDEQFF.

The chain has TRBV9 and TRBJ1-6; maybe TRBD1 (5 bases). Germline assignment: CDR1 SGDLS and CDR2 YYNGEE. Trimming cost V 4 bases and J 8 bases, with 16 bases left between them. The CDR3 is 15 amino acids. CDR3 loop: CASSPSRGWDSPLHF. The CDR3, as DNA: TGTGCCAGCAGCCCGAGCCGGGGGTGGGATTCACCCCTCCACTTT.

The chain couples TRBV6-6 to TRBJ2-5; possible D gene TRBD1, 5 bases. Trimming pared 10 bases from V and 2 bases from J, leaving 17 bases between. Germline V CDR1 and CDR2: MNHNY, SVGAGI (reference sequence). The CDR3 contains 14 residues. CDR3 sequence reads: CATSQVGRQETQYF. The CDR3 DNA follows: TGTGCCACATCACAGGTGGGTCGACAAGAGACCCAGTACTTC.

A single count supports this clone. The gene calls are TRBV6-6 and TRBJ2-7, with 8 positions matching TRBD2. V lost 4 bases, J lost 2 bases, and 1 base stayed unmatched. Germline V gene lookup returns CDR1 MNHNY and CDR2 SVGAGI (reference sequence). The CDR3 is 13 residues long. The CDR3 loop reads CASSSGGTYEQYF. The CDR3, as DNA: TGTGCCAGCAGTTCGGGAGGGACCTACGAGCAGTACTTC.

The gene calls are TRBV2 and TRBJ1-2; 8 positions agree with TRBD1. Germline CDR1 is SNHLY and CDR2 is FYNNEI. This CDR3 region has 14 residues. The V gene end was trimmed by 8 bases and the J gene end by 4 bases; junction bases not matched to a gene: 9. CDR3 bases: TGTGCCAGCGCTTTATGGACAGGGAGCTATGGCTACACCTTC. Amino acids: CASALWTGSYGYTF.

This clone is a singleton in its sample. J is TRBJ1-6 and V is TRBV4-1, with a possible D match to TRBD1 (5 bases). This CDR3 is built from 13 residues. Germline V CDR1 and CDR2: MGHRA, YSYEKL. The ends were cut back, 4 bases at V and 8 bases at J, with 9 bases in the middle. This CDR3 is CASSPGGYSPLHF. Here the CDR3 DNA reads TGCGCCAGCAGCCCCGGGGGGTATTCACCCCTCCACTTT.

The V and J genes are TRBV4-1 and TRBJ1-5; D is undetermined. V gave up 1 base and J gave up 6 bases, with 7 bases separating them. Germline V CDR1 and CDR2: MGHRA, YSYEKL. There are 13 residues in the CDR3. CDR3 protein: CASSQGATQPQHF. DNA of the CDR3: TGCGCCAGCAGCCAAGGGGCGACTCAGCCCCAGCATTTT.

CDR3 DNA sequence: TGTGCCAGCAGTTTATTGCAGGGGTTCACTGAAGCTTTCTTT. Translating it yields CASSLLQGFTEAFF. The V and J genes are TRBV28 and TRBJ1-1; weak D call: TRBD1 (6 bases). CDR3 length: 14 residues. Germline V CDR1 and CDR2: MDHEN, SYDVKM. V was cut by 1 base and J by 4 bases, with 10 bases left in between.

CDR3 nucleotide sequence: TGTGCCAGCAGCTTGGCGGCAGGTACCTACAATGAGCAGTTCTTC. It yields the protein CASSLAAGTYNEQFF. The chain links TRBV5-4 to TRBJ2-1; unclear D gene. The germline gives CDR1 SGHNT, CDR2 YYREEE (reference sequence). There are 15 residues in the CDR3. V lost 0 bases and J 2 bases, leaving 9 bases between the germline ends.

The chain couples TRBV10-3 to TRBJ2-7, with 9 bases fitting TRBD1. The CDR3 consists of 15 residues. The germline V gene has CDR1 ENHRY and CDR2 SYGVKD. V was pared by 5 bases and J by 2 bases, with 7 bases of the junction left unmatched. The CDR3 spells CAISSPGTGTYEQYF. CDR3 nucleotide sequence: TGTGCCATCAGTTCTCCGGGGACAGGGACCTACGAGCAGTACTTC.

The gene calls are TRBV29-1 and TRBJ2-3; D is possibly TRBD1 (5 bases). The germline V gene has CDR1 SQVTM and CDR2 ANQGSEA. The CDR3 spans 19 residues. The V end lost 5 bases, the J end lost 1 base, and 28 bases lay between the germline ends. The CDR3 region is CSVPLPLTQGSWGTDTQYF. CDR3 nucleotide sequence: TGCAGCGTTCCGCTCCCCCTTACCCAGGGTAGTTGGGGCACAGATACGCAGTATTTT.

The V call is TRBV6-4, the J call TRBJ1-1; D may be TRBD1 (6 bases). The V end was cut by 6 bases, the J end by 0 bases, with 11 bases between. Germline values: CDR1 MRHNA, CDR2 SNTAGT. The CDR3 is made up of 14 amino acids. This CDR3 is CASRRQDMNTEAFF. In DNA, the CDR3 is TGTGCCAGCAGACGACAGGACATGAACACTGAAGCTTTCTTT.

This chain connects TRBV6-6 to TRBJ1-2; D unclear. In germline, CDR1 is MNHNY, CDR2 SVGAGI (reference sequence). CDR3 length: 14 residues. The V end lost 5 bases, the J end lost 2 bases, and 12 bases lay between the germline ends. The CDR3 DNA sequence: TGTGCCAGCAGTCCCTATGGGGAGAACTATGGCTACACCTTC. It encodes CASSPYGENYGYTF.

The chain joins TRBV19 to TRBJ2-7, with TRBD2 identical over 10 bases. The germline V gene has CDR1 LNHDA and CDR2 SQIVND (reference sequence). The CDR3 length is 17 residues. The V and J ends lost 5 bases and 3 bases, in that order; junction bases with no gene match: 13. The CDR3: CASSADGRLAGDYEQYF. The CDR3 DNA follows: TGTGCCAGTAGTGCCGACGGGAGGCTAGCGGGAGACTACGAGCAGTACTTC.

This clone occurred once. CDR3 amino acids: CASSREGPGQNNSPLHF. DNA of the CDR3: TGCGCCAGCAGCCGAGAAGGACCGGGACAGAATAATTCACCCCTCCACTTT. This chain links TRBV4-1 with TRBJ1-6; 7 bases agree with TRBD1. Germline lookup yields CDR1 MGHRA and CDR2 YSYEKL. The CDR3 consists of 17 residues. V gave up 4 bases and J gave up 5 bases; unmatched junction bases: 11.